The T cell receptor (beta chain) described here comes from a study of circulating tumor DNA in untreated peripheral T-cell lymphoma. Study outcomes and limitations: In roughly 77% of patients, tumor-specific clonotypes were identified.

This clone was found a few times. Its antigen is not identified. The junction departs from germline at one end; a sequencing error may be responsible. The tumor tissue sample was taken at baseline before any treatment. Sequenced by immunoSEQ multiplex PCR; TCRdb stores in-frame clones only, minus some. The sample records around 6,400 clones, 60% to 80% being singletons. Germline CDR1 is LNHDA and CDR2 is SQIVND (reference sequence). CDR3 length: 14 residues. The receptor was isolated from a human donor with peripheral T-cell lymphoma. V is TRBV19 and J is TRBJ1-5; the D is unclear. The sequencing sample was made of tumor tissue. The CDR3: CASSIGTTYQPQHF. The CDR3 DNA sequence: TGTGCCAGTAGTATTGGAACAACGTATCAGCCTCAGCATTTT.